This T cell receptor beta chain emerged from a study of brain T cells in children with intractable seizures. Study-level results: Absence of clones before surgery may stem from lower sequencing depth. Viral specificity was inferred only from CDR3 similarity; HCMV serostatus was unknown.

Time point reported: blood from clinic visit 5 months post-surgery; TSC patient then seizure free. The sequenced cases were selected for having the highest brain T cell transcript signatures. At least one anti-epileptic drug was given before surgery. Generated by immunoSEQ multiplex PCR, the TCRdb table keeps only in-frame clones and is missing some. This sample has hundreds of thousands of clones, with over 90% found just once. Notes on this clone: Antigen: not known.

The V gene lost 6 bases and the J gene lost 1 base, with 28 bases spanning the gap. The CDR3 consists of 20 residues. CDR1 MDHEN and CDR2 SYDVKM come from the germline V gene. The clonotype originates from a boy younger than two with tuberous sclerosis and intractable seizures. This rearrangement joins TRBV28 to TRBJ2-1, with D possibly called TRBD1 or TRBD2 (9 bases each). The material was peripheral blood, obtained 5 to 6 months after surgery. As DNA, the CDR3 is TGTGCCAGCAGATCCGGGACAGGGAGACCGGGACTAGCATCCTACAATGAGCAGTTCTTC. Protein sequence: CASRSGTGRPGLASYNEQFF.